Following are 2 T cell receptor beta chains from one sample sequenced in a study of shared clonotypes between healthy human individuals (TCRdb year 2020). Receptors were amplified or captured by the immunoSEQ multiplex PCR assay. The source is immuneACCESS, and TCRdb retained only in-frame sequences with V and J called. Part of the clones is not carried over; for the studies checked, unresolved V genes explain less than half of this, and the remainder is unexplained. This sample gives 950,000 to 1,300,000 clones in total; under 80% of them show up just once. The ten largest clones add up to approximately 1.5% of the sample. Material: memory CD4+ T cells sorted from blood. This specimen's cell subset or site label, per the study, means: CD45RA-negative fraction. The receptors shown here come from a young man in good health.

The chain's CDR3 is CASSLARGKNWPQHF. CDR3 bases: TGTGCCAGCAGCTTAGCACGGGGCAAAAATTGGCCCCAGCATTTT. The chain couples TRBV11-2 to TRBJ1-5; D is perhaps TRBD1 (5 bases). The CDR3 covers 15 residues. Germline CDR1 and CDR2: SGHAT and FQNNGV. Trimming removed 1 base from V and 9 bases from J, with 16 bases in between. Using reference TRBV11-2 and TRBJ1-5 for the parts outside the CDR3, the full variable domain is EAGVAQSPRYKIIEKRQSVAFWCNPISGHATLYWYQQILGQGPKLLIQFQNNGVVDDSQLPKDRFSAERLKGVDSTLKIQPAKLEDSAVYLCASSLARGKNWPQHFGDGTRLSIL.

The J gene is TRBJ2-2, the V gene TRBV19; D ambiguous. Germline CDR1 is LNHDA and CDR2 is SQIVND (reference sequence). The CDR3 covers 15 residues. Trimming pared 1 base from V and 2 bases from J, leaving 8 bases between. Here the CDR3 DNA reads TGTGCCAGTAGTATAGCCGGGCGTAACACCGGGGAGCTGTTTTTT. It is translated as CASSIAGRNTGELFF.